This TCR beta chain is drawn from a study of T-cell reconstitution after alpha-beta-depleted transplantation in children. The CDR3 has 16 amino acids. Germline assignment: CDR1 DFQATT and CDR2 SNEGSKA (reference sequence). For TCRbeta, the library was prepared with unique molecular identifiers. Each CDR3 protein gets one entry after TCRdb re-called the PCR reads with MiXCR. The data hold some 500,000 distinct CDR3 sequences, with around 18% observed a single time. The V gene is TRBV20-1, the J gene TRBJ2-1, with TRBD2 matching over 10 bases. The input for sequencing was PBMCs from the stem cell graft donor, taken from the stem cell graft. The sequence came from a human donor who donated a stem cell graft to a child with acute lymphoblastic leukemia. CDR3 sequence: CCFTAGAGGLFDEQFF. The CDR3, as DNA: TGCTGCTTCACAGCAGGAGCGGGAGGGTTGTTCGATGAGCAGTTCTTC.